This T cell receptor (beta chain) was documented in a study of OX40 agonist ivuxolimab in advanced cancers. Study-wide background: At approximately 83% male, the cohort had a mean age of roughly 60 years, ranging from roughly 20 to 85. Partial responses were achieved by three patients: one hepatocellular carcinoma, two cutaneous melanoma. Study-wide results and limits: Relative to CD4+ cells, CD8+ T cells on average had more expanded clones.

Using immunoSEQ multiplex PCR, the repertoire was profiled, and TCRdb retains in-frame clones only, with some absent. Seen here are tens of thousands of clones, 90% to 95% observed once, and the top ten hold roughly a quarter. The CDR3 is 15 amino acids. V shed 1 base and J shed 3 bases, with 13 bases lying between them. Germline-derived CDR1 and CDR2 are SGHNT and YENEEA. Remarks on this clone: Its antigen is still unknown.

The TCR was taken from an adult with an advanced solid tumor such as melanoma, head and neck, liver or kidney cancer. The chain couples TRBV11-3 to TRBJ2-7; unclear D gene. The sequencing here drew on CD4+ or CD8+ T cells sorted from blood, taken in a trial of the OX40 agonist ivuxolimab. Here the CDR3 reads CASSLGPTKDYEQYF. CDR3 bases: TGTGCCAGCAGCTTAGGGCCCACGAAGGACTACGAGCAGTACTTC.